A selection of T cell receptor beta chains follows, all from one sample in a study of blood T cell repertoires in COVID-19. Clones were read by immunoSEQ multiplex PCR, and TCRdb kept only the in-frame ones, dropping some. This sample yields hundreds of thousands of clones, of which approximately 85% are seen a single time; over 7.5% belongs to the top ten. Sequencing was carried out using PBMCs or T cells enriched from blood (not recorded which). The receptors originated from a woman between 50 and 59 years old with acute COVID-19. The CDR3 runs from the conserved cysteine through the conserved F or W. Each record gives: D gene, J gene, V gene, clone size, CDR3 protein, CDR3 DNA. A D gene is named only where the DNA matches it firmly. Not all rows give a size; the values are once, few, many and, for expanded clones, a class.

d_call: TRBD1; j_call: TRBJ1-3; v_call: TRBV2; clone_size: -; cdr3_aa: CASSEDRVSGNTIYF; cdr3_nt: TGTGCCAGCAGTGAGGACAGGGTCTCTGGAAACACCATATATTTT
d_call: TRBD1; j_call: TRBJ1-2; v_call: TRBV9; clone_size: -; cdr3_aa: CASSAGQGPPYGYTF; cdr3_nt: TGTGCCAGCAGCGCGGGACAGGGCCCTCCTTATGGCTACACCTTC
d_call: -; j_call: TRBJ1-2; v_call: TRBV5-5; clone_size: -; cdr3_aa: CASSFNGYTF; cdr3_nt: TGTGCCAGCAGCTTTAATGGCTACACCTTC
d_call: -; j_call: TRBJ1-1; v_call: TRBV10-3; clone_size: -; cdr3_aa: CAISVEQMNTEAFF; cdr3_nt: TGTGCCATCAGTGTAGAACAGATGAACACTGAAGCTTTCTTT
d_call: -; j_call: TRBJ2-3; v_call: TRBV7-9; clone_size: -; cdr3_aa: CASSFSGASTDTQYF; cdr3_nt: TGTGCCAGCAGCTTCTCAGGGGCCAGCACAGATACGCAGTATTTT
d_call: -; j_call: TRBJ2-4; v_call: TRBV13; clone_size: once; cdr3_aa: CASSLRGPFEENIQYF; cdr3_nt: TGTGCCAGCAGCCTACGGGGTCCTTTTGAGGAAAACATTCAGTACTTC
d_call: -; j_call: TRBJ1-1; v_call: TRBV6-4; clone_size: -; cdr3_aa: CASSAPGQRAEAFF; cdr3_nt: TGTGCCAGCAGTGCGCCGGGACAACGAGCTGAAGCTTTCTTT
d_call: -; j_call: TRBJ2-2; v_call: TRBV7-6; clone_size: -; cdr3_aa: CASSLVGAGELFF; cdr3_nt: TGTGCCAGCAGCTTAGTTGGAGCCGGGGAGCTGTTTTTT
d_call: TRBD1; j_call: TRBJ2-2; v_call: TRBV2; clone_size: -; cdr3_aa: CASSETTGGTGELFF; cdr3_nt: TGTGCCAGCAGTGAAACTACAGGGGGAACCGGGGAGCTGTTTTTT
d_call: TRBD1; j_call: TRBJ1-1; v_call: TRBV5-1; clone_size: -; cdr3_aa: CASSLGPGQGLMNTEAFF; cdr3_nt: TGCGCCAGCAGCTTGGGACCGGGACAGGGTTTAATGAACACTGAAGCTTTCTTT
d_call: -; j_call: TRBJ1-2; v_call: TRBV24-1; clone_size: -; cdr3_aa: CATSDHRDGYTF; cdr3_nt: TGTGCCACCAGTGATCACAGGGACGGCTACACCTTC
d_call: TRBD1; j_call: TRBJ2-3; v_call: TRBV5-1; clone_size: -; cdr3_aa: CASRPGTGGIDTQYF; cdr3_nt: TGCGCCAGCAGACCCGGGACAGGGGGCATAGATACGCAGTATTTT
d_call: TRBD1; j_call: TRBJ1-1; v_call: TRBV5-4; clone_size: -; cdr3_aa: CASSLETGSTEAFF; cdr3_nt: TGTGCCAGCAGCTTGGAGACAGGGAGTACTGAAGCTTTCTTT
d_call: TRBD1; j_call: TRBJ2-2; v_call: TRBV6-2/TRBV6-3; clone_size: -; cdr3_aa: CASSRYRGPGELFF; cdr3_nt: TGTGCCAGCAGCCGCTACAGGGGGCCCGGGGAGCTGTTTTTT
d_call: TRBD1; j_call: TRBJ1-2; v_call: TRBV7-8; clone_size: -; cdr3_aa: CASSFTGGDGYTF; cdr3_nt: TGTGCCAGCAGCTTCACAGGGGGCGATGGCTACACCTTC
d_call: -; j_call: TRBJ2-3; v_call: TRBV2; clone_size: -; cdr3_aa: CASSVDWRKDTQYF; cdr3_nt: TGTGCCAGCAGTGTGGACTGGAGGAAAGATACGCAGTATTTT
d_call: TRBD1; j_call: TRBJ1-4; v_call: TRBV6-6; clone_size: few; cdr3_aa: CASRPRTGANEKLFF; cdr3_nt: TGTGCCAGCAGGCCGAGGACAGGGGCTAATGAAAAACTGTTTTTT
d_call: -; j_call: TRBJ1-2; v_call: TRBV27; clone_size: -; cdr3_aa: CASSYRGGTPNYGYTF; cdr3_nt: TGTGCCAGCAGTTACCGTGGGGGGACTCCTAACTATGGCTACACCTTC
d_call: TRBD2; j_call: TRBJ2-1; v_call: TRBV28; clone_size: -; cdr3_aa: CASSLGTSGGRYNEQFF; cdr3_nt: TGTGCCAGCAGTTTAGGAACTAGCGGGGGCCGGTACAATGAGCAGTTCTTC
d_call: TRBD1; j_call: TRBJ2-5; v_call: TRBV5-1; clone_size: -; cdr3_aa: CASSLGLQGGETQYF; cdr3_nt: TGCGCCAGCAGCTTGGGGCTACAGGGGGGAGAGACCCAGTACTTC
d_call: -; j_call: TRBJ1-1; v_call: TRBV25-1; clone_size: few; cdr3_aa: CASSVSQENTEAFF; cdr3_nt: TGTGCCAGCAGTGTGTCCCAGGAAAACACTGAAGCTTTCTTT
d_call: -; j_call: TRBJ1-1; v_call: TRBV7-2; clone_size: -; cdr3_aa: CASSQRRGNTEAFF; cdr3_nt: TGTGCCAGCAGCCAAAGGAGAGGGAACACTGAAGCTTTCTTT
d_call: -; j_call: TRBJ2-7; v_call: TRBV9; clone_size: -; cdr3_aa: CASSRGAALGDEQYF; cdr3_nt: TGTGCCAGCAGCCGCGGGGCAGCCCTTGGGGACGAGCAGTACTTC
d_call: -; j_call: TRBJ2-7; v_call: TRBV7-2; clone_size: few; cdr3_aa: CASSLGPTSYEQYF; cdr3_nt: TGTGCCAGCAGCTTAGGTCCAACATCCTACGAGCAGTACTTC
d_call: TRBD1; j_call: TRBJ1-1; v_call: TRBV9; clone_size: -; cdr3_aa: CASSVRQGTEAFF; cdr3_nt: TGTGCCAGCAGCGTCAGACAGGGCACTGAAGCTTTCTTT
d_call: TRBD1; j_call: TRBJ1-4; v_call: TRBV19; clone_size: -; cdr3_aa: CASSPGTVATNEKLFF; cdr3_nt: TGTGCCAGTAGTCCCGGGACAGTAGCAACTAATGAAAAACTGTTTTTT
d_call: TRBD1; j_call: TRBJ2-1; v_call: TRBV6-1; clone_size: -; cdr3_aa: CASSEQDRADEQFF; cdr3_nt: TGTGCCAGCAGTGAACAGGACAGGGCGGATGAGCAGTTCTTC
d_call: TRBD1; j_call: TRBJ2-2; v_call: TRBV9; clone_size: -; cdr3_aa: CASHEGTANTGELFF; cdr3_nt: TGTGCCAGCCACGAGGGGACAGCGAACACCGGGGAGCTGTTTTTT
d_call: -; j_call: TRBJ1-2; v_call: TRBV4-2; clone_size: -; cdr3_aa: CASSQDGRGRDNYGYTF; cdr3_nt: TGTGCCAGCAGCCAAGATGGGAGGGGGAGAGATAACTATGGCTACACCTTC
d_call: TRBD2; j_call: TRBJ2-7; v_call: TRBV13; clone_size: few; cdr3_aa: CAISTSGGQPYEQYF; cdr3_nt: TGTGCCATCTCCACAAGCGGGGGGCAGCCCTACGAGCAGTACTTC
d_call: TRBD2; j_call: TRBJ2-1; v_call: TRBV4-3; clone_size: -; cdr3_aa: CASSQAHGTSGGRYNEQFF; cdr3_nt: TGCGCCAGCAGCCAAGCCCACGGGACTAGCGGGGGCCGCTACAATGAGCAGTTCTTC
d_call: -; j_call: TRBJ1-6; v_call: TRBV5-1; clone_size: -; cdr3_aa: CASSAGALDNSPLHF; cdr3_nt: TGCGCCAGCAGCGCGGGGGCTCTGGATAATTCACCCCTCCACTTT
d_call: -; j_call: TRBJ1-6; v_call: TRBV6-5; clone_size: -; cdr3_aa: CASSLGQNNSPLHF; cdr3_nt: TGTGCCAGCAGTTTAGGACAGAATAATTCACCCCTCCACTTT
d_call: -; j_call: TRBJ2-3; v_call: TRBV29-1; clone_size: few; cdr3_aa: CSVMQGSTDTQYF; cdr3_nt: TGCAGCGTTATGCAGGGATCGACAGATACGCAGTATTTT
d_call: TRBD2; j_call: TRBJ2-3; v_call: TRBV4-3; clone_size: -; cdr3_aa: CASSQDAVSSGVLTDTQYF; cdr3_nt: TGCGCCAGCAGCCAAGACGCGGTCTCTAGCGGGGTTCTCACAGATACGCAGTATTTT
d_call: TRBD1; j_call: TRBJ2-7; v_call: TRBV18; clone_size: -; cdr3_aa: CASSSGQGAREQYF; cdr3_nt: TGTGCCAGCTCATCGGGACAGGGGGCGCGAGAGCAGTACTTC
d_call: -; j_call: TRBJ1-2; v_call: TRBV7-9; clone_size: once; cdr3_aa: CASSSQTAVYGYTF; cdr3_nt: TGTGCCAGCAGCTCACAGACAGCCGTCTATGGCTACACCTTC
d_call: -; j_call: TRBJ2-1; v_call: TRBV6-5; clone_size: -; cdr3_aa: CASSSGAGGYNEQFF; cdr3_nt: TGTGCCAGCTCATCGGGGGCAGGGGGGTATAATGAGCAGTTCTTC
d_call: TRBD1; j_call: TRBJ1-2; v_call: TRBV7-8; clone_size: -; cdr3_aa: CASSRDGTGEGYTF; cdr3_nt: TGTGCCAGCAGCCGAGACGGGACAGGGGAGGGTTACACCTTC
d_call: -; j_call: TRBJ1-2; v_call: TRBV9; clone_size: -; cdr3_aa: CASSQSPRTATNYGYTF; cdr3_nt: TGTGCCAGCAGCCAAAGCCCCAGGACAGCCACGAACTATGGCTACACCTTC
d_call: -; j_call: TRBJ1-3; v_call: TRBV30; clone_size: -; cdr3_aa: CAWSPLSGNTIYF; cdr3_nt: TGTGCCTGGAGTCCCCTTTCTGGAAACACCATATATTTT
d_call: -; j_call: TRBJ1-4; v_call: TRBV19; clone_size: -; cdr3_aa: CASSYLGPNPGGLFF; cdr3_nt: TGTGCCAGTAGTTACCTCGGGCCCAACCCGGGGGGGCTGTTTTTT